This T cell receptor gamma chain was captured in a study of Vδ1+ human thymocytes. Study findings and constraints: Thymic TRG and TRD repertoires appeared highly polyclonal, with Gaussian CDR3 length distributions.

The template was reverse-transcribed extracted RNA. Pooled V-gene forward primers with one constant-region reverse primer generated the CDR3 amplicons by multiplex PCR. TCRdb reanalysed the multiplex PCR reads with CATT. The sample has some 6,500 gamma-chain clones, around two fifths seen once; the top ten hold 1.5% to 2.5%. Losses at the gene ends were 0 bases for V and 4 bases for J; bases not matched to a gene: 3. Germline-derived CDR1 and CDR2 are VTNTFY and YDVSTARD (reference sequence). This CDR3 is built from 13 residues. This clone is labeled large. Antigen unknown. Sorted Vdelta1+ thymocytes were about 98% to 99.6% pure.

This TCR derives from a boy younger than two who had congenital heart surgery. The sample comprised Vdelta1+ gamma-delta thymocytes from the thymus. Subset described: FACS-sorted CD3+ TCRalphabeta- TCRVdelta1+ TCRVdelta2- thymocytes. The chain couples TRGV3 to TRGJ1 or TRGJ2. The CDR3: CATWDRRYYKKLF. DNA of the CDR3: TGTGCCACCTGGGACAGGCGGTATTATAAGAAACTCTTT.